Below are 10 T cell receptor beta chains sequenced from a single sample in a study of long-term antiretroviral therapy in people with HIV. Survey-level immunoSEQ v3.0 assays were run. The data were produced by immunoSEQ multiplex PCR, yet TCRdb's version contains in-frame clones alone and is incomplete. The table lists around 33,000 clones, roughly four fifths of them singletons. The specimen was unsorted PBMCs, collected 0.4 years before starting antiretroviral therapy. Every receptor here comes from a man between 18 and 35 years old with HIV.

V usage is TRBV7-2 and J usage is TRBJ1-4; TRBD1 aligns across 9 bases. The length of the CDR3 is 13 residues. Germline V gene sequence: CDR1 SGHTA, CDR2 FQGNSA. The V segment lost 5 bases and the J segment 10 bases; nucleotides outside the gene matches: 5. The CDR3 sequence is CASSPDRGTKLFF. The CDR3 DNA is TGTGCCAGCAGCCCAGACAGGGGGACAAAACTGTTTTTT.

The chain links TRBV7-2 to TRBJ1-4, with 8 bases fitting TRBD1. Germline V gene lookup returns CDR1 SGHTA and CDR2 FQGNSA. The CDR3 covers 14 residues. J gave up 5 bases and V 4 bases, and 3 bases lay outside the gene matches. The CDR3 DNA sequence: TGTGCCAGCAGCTCGGGACAGGTCAATGAAAAACTGTTTTTT. It specifies CASSSGQVNEKLFF.

The CDR3 sequence: CASRTTGTANYGYTF. The CDR3 coding sequence is TGCGCCAGCAGAACTACCGGGACTGCGAACTATGGCTACACCTTC. The chain couples TRBV5-1 to TRBJ1-2; D may be TRBD1 (5 bases). CDR1 and CDR2 from the germline V gene are SGHRS and YFSETQ. Trimming took off 5 bases at V and 2 bases at J, with 16 bases between the two ends. The length of the CDR3 is 15 residues.

This sequence joins TRBV4-1 and TRBJ2-1; 7 bases match TRBD2. CDR1 is MGHRA and CDR2 is YSYEKL in the germline V gene. This CDR3 spans 16 amino acids. V lost 0 bases and J lost 7; bases outside the gene matches: 9. CDR3 sequence: CASSQEGAGRVNEQFF. CDR3 DNA: TGCGCCAGCAGCCAAGAAGGAGCGGGGAGAGTTAATGAGCAGTTCTTC.

The genes are TRBV7-5 and TRBJ1-3; the D call of TRBD1 is as the table states it, not checked on the DNA. TRBV7-5 is classified as a pseudogene. The CDR3 sequence is 15 residues long. CDR3 sequence reads: CARSIGQGEGNTIYF. The DNA of the CDR3 is TGTGCCAGAAGCATCGGACAGGGCGAGGGAAACACCATATATTTT.

The DNA for the CDR3 is TGTGCCAGCAGTATCCAGGCAACCTACGAGCAGTACTTC. It yields the protein CASSIQATYEQYF. The chain couples TRBV27 to TRBJ2-7; D is unclear. The CDR3 is made up of 13 amino acids. Germline CDR1 MNHEY, CDR2 SMNVEV (reference sequence). The germline V and J ends were trimmed by 5 bases and 2 bases, with 10 bases remaining between them.

The chain combines TRBV2 with TRBJ1-1; D might be TRBD1 (6 bases). The germline V and J ends were trimmed by 5 bases and 1 base, with 11 bases remaining between them. Germline-derived CDR1 and CDR2 are SNHLY and FYNNEI. The CDR3 covers 14 residues. The CDR3 DNA reads as TGTGCCAGCAGTAGGCGAGGGGGGAACACTGAAGCTTTCTTT. Protein product: CASSRRGGNTEAFF.

The V call is TRBV30, the J call TRBJ1-1; the match to TRBD1 covers 8 bases. Germline V gives CDR1 GTSNPN, CDR2 SVGIG (reference sequence). V gave up 4 bases and J gave up 4 bases; unmatched junction bases: 5. The length of the CDR3 is 13 residues. Here the CDR3 DNA reads TGTGCCTGGAAAACCGGGACAGGCACTGAAGCTTTCTTT. Protein product: CAWKTGTGTEAFF.

The gene calls are TRBV7-6 and TRBJ1-4, with TRBD1 as a possible D gene (6 bases). The CDR3 extends over 16 amino acids. Germline assignment: CDR1 SGHVS and CDR2 FNYEAQ. V lost 4 bases and J 8 bases, leaving 20 bases between the germline ends. CDR3 DNA: TGTGCCAGCAGCTCTCGCACAGGGCTCATCGGAGAAAAACTGTTTTTT. This codes for CASSSRTGLIGEKLFF.

The rearrangement uses TRBV7-2 and TRBJ2-7, with TRBD2 matching over 9 bases. Germline V gene lookup returns CDR1 SGHTA and CDR2 FQGNSA. Trimming at V came to 5 bases and at J to 2 bases, leaving 7 bases not matched to a gene. This CDR3 region has 15 residues. The CDR3 here is CASSHGTSGPYEQYF. CDR3 DNA sequence: TGTGCCAGCAGCCACGGAACTAGCGGGCCCTACGAGCAGTACTTC.